The next 24 T cell receptor beta chains were all read from a single sample in a study of T cell repertoires in cytomegalovirus infection. TCRdb recomputed calls from the reads with MiXCR, one row per CDR3 protein. The sample includes 160,000 or so distinct CDR3 sequences, roughly 17% of them seen just once. The sequencing sample was made of CD8+ T cells from PBMCs. Every receptor here comes from a human donor in good health (CMV status not recorded). Some clones in this sample may be carry-over from other donors' samples.

In its sample, this clonotype was seen a few times. The V and J genes are TRBV7-8 and TRBJ2-6, with D tentatively TRBD1 (6 bases). V dropped 4 bases and J dropped 3 bases, with 13 bases sitting between them. CDR1 and CDR2 from the germline V gene are SGHVS and FQNEAQ. CDR3 size: 16 residues. This chain's CDR3 is CASSSREGVGANVLTF. The CDR3, as DNA: TGTGCCAGCAGCTCCAGAGAGGGGGTTGGGGCCAACGTCCTGACTTTC.

This clonotype turned up a few times. The chain joins TRBV14 to TRBJ2-3; 9 bases map to TRBD1. The CDR3 sequence is 16 residues long. V dropped 2 bases and J dropped 6; count of bases not matched to a gene: 9. Germline V lookup: CDR1 SGHDN, CDR2 FVKESK. Here the CDR3 reads CASSQFRTGDRDTQYF. CDR3 coding DNA: TGTGCCAGCAGCCAATTCCGGACAGGGGACAGGGATACGCAGTATTTT.

J is TRBJ2-2 and V is TRBV7-6; TRBD2 aligns across 8 bases. Germline CDR1 is SGHVS and CDR2 is FNYEAQ. With 5 bases clipped from V and 6 bases from J, the junction kept 2 bases outside the gene matches. This CDR3 spans 13 amino acids. The CDR3 DNA reads as TGTGCCAGCAGCCGGACTAGCCCCGGGGAGCTGTTTTTT. Translation gives CASSRTSPGELFF. Full variable domain (rest looked up from reference TRBV7-6 and TRBJ2-2): GAGVSQSPRYKVTKRGQDVALRCDPISGHVSLYWYRQALGQGPEFLTYFNYEAQQDKSGLPNDRFSAERPEGSISTLTIQRTEQRDSAMYRCASSRTSPGELFFGEGSRLTVL.

This clonotype was seen more than once but under ten times. This chain joins TRBV28 and TRBJ2-7; a weak D match, TRBD1 (6 bases). The V gene lost 6 bases and the J gene lost 4 bases, with 19 bases spanning the gap. The V gene's germline CDR1 is MDHEN and CDR2 SYDVKM. The CDR3 extends over 15 amino acids. CDR3 coding DNA: TGTGCCAGCAGCTGGGGCCTATTAAGGGGGTACGAGCAGTACTTC. It yields the protein CASSWGLLRGYEQYF.

The rearrangement uses TRBV29-1 and TRBJ1-4; 8 nucleotides align to TRBD1. This CDR3 is 15 amino acids long. Germline trimming cut 4 bases from V and 4 bases from J; bases unmatched to any gene: 8. From germline, CDR1 is SQVTM and CDR2 ANQGSEA. CDR3: CSVVETGVYNEKLFF. CDR3 DNA: TGCAGCGTTGTGGAGACAGGGGTTTATAATGAAAAACTGTTTTTT.

This clonotype has just a few counts. The chain employs TRBV12-3 or TRBV12-4 and TRBJ1-1; 8 nucleotides match TRBD1. This CDR3 has 15 residues. Trimming at V came to 4 bases and at J to 2 bases, leaving 6 bases not matched to a gene. The CDR3 region is CASSSWTGKNTEAFF. Written as DNA, the CDR3 is TGTGCCAGCAGTTCCTGGACAGGGAAAAACACTGAAGCTTTCTTT.

V usage is TRBV7-2 and J usage is TRBJ2-3, with TRBD2 as a possible D gene (5 bases). The CDR3 length is 10 residues. V dropped 8 bases and J dropped 5 bases, with 5 bases sitting between them. Germline lookup yields CDR1 SGHTA and CDR2 FQGNSA. In DNA form, the CDR3 reads TGTGCCAGCGAGGGAGATACGCAGTATTTT. It specifies CASEGDTQYF.

The chain has TRBV2 and TRBJ2-1, with D possibly TRBD2 on 6 matching bases. V shed 6 bases and J shed 8 bases, with 23 bases lying between them. This CDR3 comprises 16 residues. Germline V gives CDR1 SNHLY, CDR2 FYNNEI. This CDR3 is CASRGFRERRVDEQFF. For the CDR3, the DNA is TGTGCCAGCAGGGGGTTCCGGGAGCGGAGGGTCGATGAGCAGTTCTTC.

In this sample, this clonotype turned up a few times. This chain connects TRBV7-2 to TRBJ2-7, with 8 bases fitting TRBD1. The V segment lost 1 base and the J segment 3 bases; nucleotides outside the gene matches: 8. Germline lookup yields CDR1 SGHTA and CDR2 FQGNSA. The CDR3 is made up of 16 amino acids. This CDR3 reads CASSLVRQGLIYEQYF. The CDR3, as DNA: TGTGCCAGCAGCTTAGTCCGACAGGGGTTAATCTACGAGCAGTACTTC.

This clonotype came up a few times. The rearrangement uses TRBV29-1 and TRBJ1-1; 8 positions agree with TRBD1. Germline CDR1 is SQVTM and CDR2 is ANQGSEA. The trim removed 3 bases at V and 4 bases at J, leaving 16 bases unmatched. This CDR3 is 17 amino acids long. In nucleotides, the CDR3 is TGCAGCGTTGACCCGCGGACAGGGAAAGAGGGAGGCACTGAAGCTTTCTTT. It specifies CSVDPRTGKEGGTEAFF.

There are many counts of this clonotype. This chain connects TRBV4-1 to TRBJ2-1, with 9 bases fitting TRBD2. V dropped 7 bases and J dropped 10; count of bases not matched to a gene: 14. Per germline, CDR1 MGHRA and CDR2 YSYEKL. CDR3 length: 15 amino acids. The CDR3 DNA is TGCGCCAGCAAGAGGGAAACTAGCGGGTCTCAAGAGCAGTTCTTC. It translates to CASKRETSGSQEQFF.

The chain combines TRBV7-6 with TRBJ2-7; the match to TRBD2 covers 7 bases. J lost 7 bases, V lost 5 bases, and 8 bases had no gene match. The CDR3 runs to 13 residues. Germline loops: CDR1 SGHVS, CDR2 FNYEAQ. The CDR3 is CASSPRGGLEQYF. DNA of the CDR3: TGTGCCAGCAGCCCTAGGGGAGGGTTAGAGCAGTACTTC.

This clonotype was detected a few times. CDR3 sequence: CASSLAGTGVNTEAFF. The CDR3 DNA reads TGTGCCAGCAGCTTAGCAGGGACAGGGGTGAACACTGAAGCTTTCTTT. The rearrangement uses TRBV7-2 and TRBJ1-1; 10 nucleotides match TRBD1. The V gene's germline CDR1 is SGHTA and CDR2 FQGNSA. The junction had 1 base not matched to a gene; V was cut back by 0 bases and J by 0 bases. This CDR3 has 16 residues.

This clonotype showed up many times. The chain links TRBV15 to TRBJ1-1; tentative D call: TRBD1 (6 bases). Looked up from germline, CDR1 is LNHNV and CDR2 is YYDKDF (reference sequence). The CDR3 totals 13 residues. Trimming took 4 bases from V and 5 from J, leaving 11 bases between them. The chain's CDR3 is CATSTGARTEAFF. CDR3 DNA sequence: TGTGCCACCAGCACAGGGGCAAGGACTGAAGCTTTCTTT.

In this sample, this clonotype turned up a few times. This chain connects TRBV27 to TRBJ1-5; D remains ambiguous. With 0 bases removed from V and 9 bases from J, the gap between germline ends came to 9 bases. Germline V gene data show CDR1 as MNHEY and CDR2 as SMNVEV (reference sequence). The CDR3 totals 13 residues. This CDR3 is CASSLSNFRPQHF. Here the CDR3 DNA reads TGTGCCAGCAGTTTATCCAATTTTCGGCCCCAGCATTTT.

The V call is TRBV2, the J call TRBJ2-4; tentatively, D is TRBD2 (5 bases). V lost 3 bases to trimming and J lost 3 bases, with 12 bases between them. CDR3 length equals 15 residues. CDR1 and CDR2 (germline): SNHLY, FYNNEI. The DNA for the CDR3 is TGTGCCAGCAGTGATAACACCCGGGGCAAAAACATTCAGTACTTC. Encoded protein: CASSDNTRGKNIQYF.

This clonotype was picked up a small number of times. The gene calls are TRBV7-9 and TRBJ2-7, with D unclear. The V gene lost 1 base and the J gene lost 4 bases, with 14 bases spanning the gap. The CDR3 spans 15 residues. Germline V gene data show CDR1 as SEHNR and CDR2 as FQNEAQ (reference sequence). The CDR3, as DNA: TGTGCCAGCAGCTTAGAAGGCGGCAGGCCTTACGAGCAGTACTTC. This gives the protein CASSLEGGRPYEQYF.

This clonotype is a singleton in its sample. V is TRBV2 and J is TRBJ1-6, with 9 bases identical to TRBD1. The CDR3 is 15 residues long. The germline V gene encodes CDR1 SNHLY and CDR2 FYNNEI. The V gene end was trimmed by 5 bases and the J gene end by 13 bases; junction bases not matched to a gene: 12. The CDR3 here is CASSNYRDRVMPLHF. The CDR3 region has the DNA TGTGCCAGCAGTAACTACCGGGACAGGGTGATGCCCCTCCACTTT.

This clonotype turned up a few times. The rearrangement joins TRBV27 to TRBJ2-7; maybe TRBD1 (6 bases). Per germline, CDR1 MNHEY and CDR2 SMNVEV (reference sequence). This CDR3 region has 16 residues. The V end lost 2 bases, the J end lost 1 base, and 15 bases lay between the germline ends. For the CDR3, the DNA is TGTGCCAGCAGTTTAGTCCGGGCAGGGGTTTCCTACGAGCAGTACTTC. This translates into CASSLVRAGVSYEQYF.

This clonotype was seen only a few times. The rearrangement uses TRBV20-1 and TRBJ2-7; possibly TRBD2 for D (5 bases). CDR3 length: 13 residues. V was pared by 5 bases and J by 7 bases, with 18 bases between. Germline V gene sequence: CDR1 DFQATT, CDR2 SNEGSKA (reference sequence). The CDR3 nucleotides are TGCAGTGCTGCCAGAACCCTGAGGGAGGAGCAGTACTTC. Residues: CSAARTLREEQYF.

This clonotype was counted between two and nine times. An end of the junction does not agree with germline; a read error may underlie this. This chain uses TRBV7-2 with TRBJ2-7, with D maybe TRBD2 (6 bases). The germline gives CDR1 SGHTA, CDR2 FQGNSA. This CDR3 contains 13 residues. The CDR3 coding sequence is TGTGCCGGCAGAGCAGGGACTGCCTACGAGCAGTACTTC. This codes for CAGRAGTAYEQYF.

This clonotype was detected only a few times. This sequence joins TRBV7-6 and TRBJ2-7; TRBD1 or TRBD2 may be the D gene (5 bases each). With 5 bases removed from V and 0 bases from J, the gap between germline ends came to 11 bases. The germline V gene has CDR1 SGHVS and CDR2 FNYEAQ. The CDR3 extends over 14 amino acids. CDR3: CASSLRDVSYEQYF. In DNA, the CDR3 is TGTGCCAGCAGCCTTCGGGACGTCTCCTACGAGCAGTACTTC.

A word on this clonotype: A much larger clone sits a single nucleotide away, making a read error possible. The chain links TRBV7-2 to TRBJ2-3; D gene unclear. V was clipped by 0 bases and J by 6 bases, with 10 bases between them. From germline, CDR1 is SGHTA and CDR2 FQGNSA. This CDR3 has 14 amino acids. The CDR3 DNA reads as TGTGCCAGCAGCTTAGCCAGCTATGCGGATACGCAGTATTTT. Its protein product is CASSLASYADTQYF.

By proportion, this clonotype is medium-sized. This chain joins TRBV6-2 or TRBV6-3 and TRBJ2-1; D might be TRBD2 (6 bases). Trimming left V 4 bases short and J 0 bases short, with 10 bases between. Per germline, CDR1 MNHEY and CDR2 SVGEGT. CDR3 length equals 15 residues. The CDR3 DNA is TGTGCCAGCAGTTCCGGGGGAGGCTCCTACAATGAGCAGTTCTTC. The encoded protein is CASSSGGGSYNEQFF.